What follows are 8 T cell receptor beta chains derived from one specimen sequenced in a study of blood T cell repertoires in COVID-19. Assay used: immunoSEQ multiplex PCR; TCRdb lists only in-frame clones, some missing. The sample consists of around 150,000 clones, 92% of them appearing once. Sample: peripheral blood. These receptor sequences come from a man aged 25 to 40 with COVID-19, enrolled during active disease.

V usage is TRBV11-2 and J usage is TRBJ1-5, with D possibly matching TRBD1 (6 bases). The CDR3 is 15 residues long. V lost 0 bases to trimming and J lost 2 bases, with 8 bases between them. Germline V CDR1 and CDR2: SGHAT, FQNNGV. Here the CDR3 DNA reads TGTGCCAGCAGCTTAGACAGGGGTCGCAATCAGCCCCAGCATTTT. Its protein is CASSLDRGRNQPQHF.

The chain recombines TRBV7-9 with TRBJ1-2, with 8 nucleotides matching TRBD1. The junction had 4 bases not matched to a gene; V was cut back by 5 bases and J by 5 bases. From germline, CDR1 is SEHNR and CDR2 FQNEAQ (reference sequence). The CDR3 runs 13 residues. The CDR3 reads CASSRQGIYGYTF. Here the CDR3 DNA reads TGTGCCAGCAGCCGACAGGGGATTTATGGCTACACCTTC.

J is TRBJ2-7 and V is TRBV7-9, with TRBD1 matching 8 bases. The ends lost 2 bases at V and 2 bases at J; junction bases unmatched: 2. The CDR3 runs 14 residues. CDR1 is SEHNR, CDR2 FQNEAQ, per germline (reference sequence). Here the CDR3 DNA reads TGTGCCAGCAGCTTAAGACAGGGGACCTACGAGCAGTACTTC. Amino acid sequence: CASSLRQGTYEQYF.

The chain recombines TRBV6-2 or TRBV6-3 with TRBJ2-7; 10 nucleotides match TRBD1. J gave up 5 bases and V 2 bases, and 3 bases lay outside the gene matches. The CDR3 is 14 residues long. Germline values: CDR1 MNHEY, CDR2 SVGEGT. The CDR3 bases are TGTGCCAGCAGTTACGGGACAGGGGTTAACGAGCAGTACTTC. It encodes CASSYGTGVNEQYF.

The chain recombines TRBV28 with TRBJ1-5, with 8 bases lining up with TRBD1. The CDR3 sequence is 15 residues long. The germline V gene encodes CDR1 MDHEN and CDR2 SYDVKM. Trimming took 4 bases from V and 2 from J; bases not matched to a gene: 4. CDR3 in amino acids: CASSSGGGGNQPQHF. CDR3 coding DNA: TGTGCCAGCAGTTCAGGGGGCGGGGGCAATCAGCCCCAGCATTTT.

The gene calls are TRBV12-3 or TRBV12-4 and TRBJ1-1; no definite D call. V lost 3 bases and J lost 10, with 15 bases in between. The CDR3 has 13 residues. The CDR3 region has the DNA TGTGCCAGCAGTTTGGAGGGAAGTAGGGTAGCTTTCTTT. It yields the protein CASSLEGSRVAFF.

The chain uses TRBV7-2 and TRBJ2-1; D perhaps matches TRBD1 (5 bases). Germline V gene sequence: CDR1 SGHTA, CDR2 FQGNSA. The germline V and J ends were trimmed by 1 base and 0 bases, with 10 bases remaining between them. The CDR3 extends over 16 amino acids. The CDR3: CASSLEGAGSYNEQFF. As DNA, the CDR3 is TGTGCCAGCAGCTTAGAAGGGGCCGGCTCCTACAATGAGCAGTTCTTC.

The chain joins TRBV14 to TRBJ2-1, with a weak D call TRBD1 (5 bases). Trimming removed 0 bases from V and 8 bases from J, with 14 bases in between. The CDR3 runs 15 residues. The germline gives CDR1 SGHDN, CDR2 FVKESK. CDR3 sequence reads: CASSQDLFRDDEQFF. The CDR3 DNA follows: TGTGCCAGCAGCCAAGATCTTTTCAGGGATGATGAGCAGTTCTTC.